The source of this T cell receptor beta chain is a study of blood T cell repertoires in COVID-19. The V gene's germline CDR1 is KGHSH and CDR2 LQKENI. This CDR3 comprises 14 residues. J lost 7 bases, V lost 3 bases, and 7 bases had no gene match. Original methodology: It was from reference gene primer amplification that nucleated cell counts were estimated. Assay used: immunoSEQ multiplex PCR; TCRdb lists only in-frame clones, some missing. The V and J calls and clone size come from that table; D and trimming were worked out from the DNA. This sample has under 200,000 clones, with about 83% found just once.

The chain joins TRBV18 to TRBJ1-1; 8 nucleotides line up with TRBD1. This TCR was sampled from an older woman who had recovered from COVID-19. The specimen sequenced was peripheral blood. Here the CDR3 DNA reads TGTGCCAGCTCACCGGGACAGGCCCCCGGTGAAGCTTTCTTT. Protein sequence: CASSPGQAPGEAFF. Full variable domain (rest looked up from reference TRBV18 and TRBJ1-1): NAGVMQNPRHLVRRRGQEARLRCSPMKGHSHVYWYRQLPEEGLKFMVYLQKENIIDESGMPKERFSAEFPKEGPSILRIQQVVRGDSAAYFCASSPGQAPGEAFFGQGTRLTVV.